The 18 T cell receptor beta chains presented below share a single source sample, sequenced in a study of long-term antiretroviral therapy in people with HIV. Version v3.0 of the immunoSEQ assay ran at survey level. Some clones are missing from TCRdb's copy, which holds only in-frame ones; the method was immunoSEQ multiplex PCR. The sample lists 20,000 to 30,000 clones; around 83% were seen once. The sequencing here drew on unsorted PBMCs, taken 3 years after starting antiretroviral therapy. The receptors derive from a man in his fifties with HIV.

The chain joins TRBV18 to TRBJ2-7; the D call may be TRBD1 or TRBD2 (6 bases each). V was cut by 2 bases and J by 1 base, with 12 bases left in between. Per the germline V gene, CDR1 is KGHSH and CDR2 is LQKENI. The CDR3 consists of 15 residues. CDR3: CASSPGGGQSYEQYF. The CDR3 DNA is TGTGCCAGCTCACCAGGAGGGGGTCAATCCTACGAGCAGTACTTC.

The V gene is TRBV19, the J gene TRBJ1-1, with D hard to call. CDR1 LNHDA and CDR2 SQIVND come from the germline V gene (reference sequence). This CDR3 comprises 14 residues. Trimming stripped 4 bases from V and 0 bases from J, with 9 bases between. In DNA form, the CDR3 reads TGTGCCAGTAGTAAAGTAGCGGTGAACACTGAAGCTTTCTTT. Encoded protein: CASSKVAVNTEAFF.

V gene TRBV28 combines with J gene TRBJ1-5; D may be TRBD1 (5 bases). CDR1 and CDR2 (germline): MDHEN, SYDVKM. V lost 5 bases and J 1 base, leaving 9 bases between the germline ends. The CDR3 spans 14 residues. In nucleotides, the CDR3 is TGTGCCAGCAGTAAGGGGCTGAGCAATCAGCCCCAGCATTTT. As protein: CASSKGLSNQPQHF.

This chain joins TRBV12-5 and TRBJ1-3; weak D call: TRBD1 (5 bases). V was shortened by 5 bases and J by 8 bases, with 13 bases between the two germline ends. The CDR3 runs to 13 residues. The germline V gene has CDR1 LGHNT and CDR2 FRNRAP. CDR3 nucleotide sequence: TGTGCTAGTGGTCCTACGGGGGTACACACCATATATTTT. Translation: CASGPTGVHTIYF.

This chain uses TRBV7-2 with TRBJ1-1; 11 bases are shared with TRBD1. The V gene end was trimmed by 4 bases and the J gene end by 6 bases; junction bases not matched to a gene: 1. The CDR3 is 13 amino acids. Germline CDR1 is SGHTA and CDR2 is FQGNSA. CDR3 coding DNA: TGTGCCAGCAGCTGGGACAGGGGGTCTGAAGCTTTCTTT. It encodes CASSWDRGSEAFF.

The chain is built from TRBV6-1 and TRBJ2-2; D unclear. Trimming took 6 bases from V and 7 from J, leaving 12 bases between them. Germline V CDR1 and CDR2: MNHNS, SASEGT. The CDR3 sequence is 13 residues long. CDR3 DNA: TGTGCCAGCAGCGAGGATTGGGACGGGGAGCTGTTTTTT. Residues: CASSEDWDGELFF.

The chain recombines TRBV19 with TRBJ1-6; D is possibly TRBD1 (6 bases). The V end was cut by 3 bases, the J end by 13 bases, with 13 bases between. Germline CDR1 is LNHDA and CDR2 is SQIVND (reference sequence). This CDR3 contains 13 residues. The CDR3 spells CASSIGGRSPLHF. DNA of the CDR3: TGTGCCAGTAGTATTGGGGGGCGGTCCCCCCTCCACTTT.

The chain couples TRBV6-5 to TRBJ1-6; D ambiguous. CDR3 length equals 13 residues. Trimming removed 8 bases at V and 9 bases at J, with 14 bases between. The V gene's germline CDR1 is MNHEY and CDR2 SVGAGI. CDR3 residues: CASRTGSGSPLHF. The CDR3 DNA follows: TGTGCCAGCCGGACGGGGAGTGGTTCACCCCTCCACTTT.

There are a few counts of this clone. J is TRBJ1-1 and V is TRBV28; D perhaps matches TRBD1 (6 bases). The CDR3 length is 15 residues. The V end was cut by 6 bases, the J end by 0 bases, with 14 bases between. CDR1 MDHEN and CDR2 SYDVKM come from the germline V gene. The CDR3 spells CASSIPGQLNTEAFF. The CDR3 bases are TGTGCCAGCAGCATCCCGGGACAATTGAACACTGAAGCTTTCTTT.

This clone has a handful of counts. J is TRBJ2-3 and V is TRBV7-9; D not certain. The CDR3 runs to 14 residues. V was shortened by 9 bases and J by 2 bases, with 15 bases between the two germline ends. Germline assignment: CDR1 SEHNR and CDR2 FQNEAQ (reference sequence). The CDR3, as DNA: TGTGCCAGTCCGCCGGATGGTAACACAGATACGCAGTATTTT. As protein: CASPPDGNTDTQYF.

This clone came up once. The V gene is TRBV7-8, the J gene TRBJ2-5, with TRBD2 matching 10 bases. V dropped 1 base and J dropped 3; count of bases not matched to a gene: 8. This CDR3 spans 17 amino acids. Germline CDR1 SGHVS, CDR2 FQNEAQ. CDR3 in amino acids: CASSLGLAGAGKETQYF. In nucleotides, the CDR3 is TGTGCCAGCAGCTTAGGCCTAGCGGGGGCCGGGAAAGAGACCCAGTACTTC.

This clone occurred once. At one boundary the junction diverges from the germline segment, which might be a read error. V is TRBV9 and J is TRBJ2-1; D is possibly TRBD2 (5 bases). Germline CDR1 is SGDLS and CDR2 is YYNGEE. The CDR3 is made up of 12 amino acids. CDR3 in DNA: TGTGCCAGCAGCGTAGTGCATGACTATCGGGTCTTC. Translation gives CASSVVHDYRVF. Using reference TRBV9 and TRBJ2-1 for the parts outside the CDR3, the full variable domain is DSGVTQTPKHLITATGQRVTLRCSPRSGDLSVYWYQQSLDQGLQFLIQYYNGEERAKGNILERFSAQQFPDLHSELNLSSLELGDSALYFCASSVVHDYRVFGPGTRLTVL.

J is TRBJ2-1 and V is TRBV19, with 7 positions matching TRBD2. The CDR3 has 15 amino acids. Germline V CDR1 and CDR2: LNHDA, SQIVND (reference sequence). V trimming: 3 bases; J trimming: 4 bases; junction bases outside the gene matches: 6. The CDR3 DNA is TGTGCCAGTAGTATGGGTCTAGCGGATTACAATGAGCAGTTCTTC. Amino acids: CASSMGLADYNEQFF.

V is TRBV7-8 and J is TRBJ1-1; 11 bases align to TRBD1. Germline trimming cut 5 bases from V and 4 bases from J; bases unmatched to any gene: 3. This CDR3 has 14 residues. CDR1 and CDR2 (germline): SGHVS, FQNEAQ. This chain's CDR3 is CASSPGTGGTEAFF. For the CDR3, the DNA is TGTGCCAGCAGCCCGGGGACAGGGGGCACTGAAGCTTTCTTT.

For this clone: The junction departs from the called germline gene at one end, perhaps through a read error. The chain carries TRBV30 and TRBJ2-1; D might be TRBD2 (6 bases). Germline loops: CDR1 GTSNPN, CDR2 SVGIG (reference sequence). This CDR3 region has 12 residues. The CDR3: CAWSVLPSGEIF. CDR3 DNA sequence: TGTGCCTGGAGTGTCTTGCCCTCGGGGGAAATCTTC.

This clone was recorded once. This chain connects TRBV27 to TRBJ2-1; 9 bases agree with TRBD2. This CDR3 has 14 residues. Germline V gene data show CDR1 as MNHEY and CDR2 as SMNVEV (reference sequence). V dropped 2 bases and J dropped 9; count of bases not matched to a gene: 5. The CDR3 DNA sequence: TGTGCCAGCAGTTTAATAGCGGGAGAGGGTGAGCAGTTCTTC. Translating gives CASSLIAGEGEQFF.

V and J are TRBV10-2 and TRBJ2-3; 11 bases align to TRBD2. The junction had 1 base not matched to a gene; V was cut back by 0 bases and J by 2 bases. This CDR3 region has 16 residues. Germline V gives CDR1 WSHSY, CDR2 SAAADI. Here the CDR3 DNA reads TGCGCCAGCAGTGAGTCTAGCGGGGGGGCCACAGATACGCAGTATTTT. Its translation: CASSESSGGATDTQYF.

This clone was detected once. CDR3 residues: CASSSDTEKLFF. The CDR3 DNA reads as TGTGCCAGCAGCTCGGACACAGAAAAACTGTTTTTT. V usage is TRBV7-6 and J usage is TRBJ1-4; the D gene is possibly TRBD1 (5 bases). Germline CDR1 SGHVS, CDR2 FNYEAQ. Trimming pared 4 bases from V and 8 bases from J, leaving 8 bases between. CDR3 size: 12 residues.